This TCR beta chain was captured in a study of blood T cells in healthy people across ages. Points from the study as a whole: Older age went with lower TCR beta diversity per million T cells, in a roughly linear way.

The CDR3 has 12 amino acids. Germline V gene lookup returns CDR1 MNHEY and CDR2 SMNVEV (reference sequence). Trimming cost V 5 bases and J 8 bases, with 12 bases left between them. With regard to this clonotype: What it binds is not known.

Next came a second PCR, run for about 6 to 12 cycles, which used a sample-barcoded 5' primer along with a J-beta primer mix. TCRdb re-called the 5' RACE reads with MiXCR, one entry per CDR3 protein. The sample lists about 1.6 million distinct CDR3 sequences, about 32% occurring once. The source is a woman aged 30 to 39 in good health. Sequencing was performed on blood. The chain employs TRBV27 and TRBJ1-2; D may be TRBD1 (5 bases). DNA of the CDR3: TGTGCCAGCAGTACGGGAGGGACCGGCTACACCTTC. Its translation: CASSTGGTGYTF.